This TCR beta chain was profiled in a study of CD8 T cells in ankylosing spondylitis (dated by TCRdb to 2016 to 2017). A note on the overall study: To find TCR variants linked to disease, the study profiled T cell receptor beta repertoires in ankylosing spondylitis patients and healthy donors. The full study cohort was made up of roughly 25 ankylosing spondylitis patients and more than 90 healthy donors. Peripheral blood was sampled, and synovial fluid was additionally collected from ankylosing spondylitis patients. Broad study findings and their caveats: Some TCR beta motif variants had previously been reported in synovial fluid and blood of reactive arthritis patients, which suggested common disease-initiation mechanisms. The disease-linked clones showed a CD8+ phenotype and occurred at relatively low frequencies in peripheral blood. Blood from ankylosing spondylitis patients appeared to be characterized by a TCR beta motif composed of 7 to 9 highly homologous amino acid variants. According to the report, matched synovial fluid samples from ankylosing spondylitis patients were significantly enriched for the disease-linked clones.

TCRdb records Illumina HiSeq 2500 as the sequencer. TCR beta libraries were prepared by quantitative 5'-RACE with molecular barcodes. In the original analysis: A new computational method based on a probabilistic model of VDJ rearrangement was used to identify disease-linked TCR variants. In-frame beta chains were kept once TCRdb had trimmed the public reads at Q25 with fastp and called clones with MiXCR. Each CDR3 protein gets just one entry, which takes the most common genes and DNA from the rows behind it. In this record, the V and J calls reflect TCRdb's handling and not the investigators' own analysis. This sample lists approximately 260,000 distinct CDR3 sequences; around 7.8% were detected once. The top ten clonotypes cover 6.8% of the sample. This clonotype was seen at least ten times. The target of this receptor is not known. No base-level quality is on record; no much larger clone is a single base apart.

Per the germline V gene, SQVTM is the CDR1 and ANQGSEA is the CDR2. Deletion took 8 bases off V and 3 bases off J, with a span of 20 bases between the germline ends. The CDR3 contains 14 residues, cysteine and phenylalanine counted. Solely the CDR3 DNA is kept, with 42 bases framed from the first base. The source material was blood, either unsorted or a sorted T cell fraction (not recorded which). The sequence was collected from a male donor with ankylosing spondylitis or in good health (not recorded which). Rearrangement joined TRBV29-1 to TRBJ2-7; TRBD1 is a possible D gene, resting on 6 matching bases. The nucleotide sequence reads TGCAGCTATAAAGGGACGGAGGACAGCTACGAGCAGTACTTC. Its protein is CSYKGTEDSYEQYF.